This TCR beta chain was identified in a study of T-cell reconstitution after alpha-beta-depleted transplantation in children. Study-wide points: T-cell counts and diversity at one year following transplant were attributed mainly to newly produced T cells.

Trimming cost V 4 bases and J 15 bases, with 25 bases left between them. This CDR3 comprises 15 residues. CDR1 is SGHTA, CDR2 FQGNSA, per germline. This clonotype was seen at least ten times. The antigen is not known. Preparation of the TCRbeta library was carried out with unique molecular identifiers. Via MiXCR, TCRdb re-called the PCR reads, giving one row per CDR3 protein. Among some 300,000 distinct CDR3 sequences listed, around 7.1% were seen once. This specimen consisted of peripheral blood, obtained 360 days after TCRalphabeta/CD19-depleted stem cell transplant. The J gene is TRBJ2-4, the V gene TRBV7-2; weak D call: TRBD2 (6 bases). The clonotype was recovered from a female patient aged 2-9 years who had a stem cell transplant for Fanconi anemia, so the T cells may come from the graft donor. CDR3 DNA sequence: TGTGCCAGCAGCTCACCGACTAGATTGATGGAAGTTCGGTACTTC. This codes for CASSSPTRLMEVRYF.